Listed below are T cell receptor beta chains from one sample, sequenced in a study of CD8 T cells in Susac syndrome. TCRdb redid the calling of the immunoSEQ multiplex PCR reads with MiXCR, one entry per CDR3 protein. The data hold 45,000 to 55,000 distinct CDR3 sequences, with 90% to 95% observed a single time. Sequencing was performed on CD8+ T cells from PBMCs. The receptors come from a human donor in good health. Both conserved end residues are part of each CDR3. D genes are given only for firm matches. The size entry is marked missing in some rows and otherwise reads once, few, many or a size class.

clone size	V gene	D gene	J gene	CDR3 length	CDR3 DNA	CDR3 protein
.	TRBV3-1	.	TRBJ1-2	13	TGTGCCAGCAGCCAAGGGGATCTCTATGGCTACACCTTC	CASSQGDLYGYTF
few	TRBV5-1	.	TRBJ2-7	15	TGCGCCAGCAGCCTAGAACCGTCATCCTCCTACGAGCAGTACTTC	CASSLEPSSSYEQYF
.	TRBV7-6	.	TRBJ2-7	13	TGTGCCAGCAGCTTTGACGGAGCCTACGAGCAGTACTTC	CASSFDGAYEQYF
.	TRBV5-1	TRBD1	TRBJ1-1	15	TGCGCCAGTCTACCGGGACAGGGGGCCGGCACTGAAGCTTTCTTT	CASLPGQGAGTEAFF
.	TRBV7-9	.	TRBJ2-1	15	TGTGCCAGCATCCGGGGCGCAAGCTCCTACAATGAGCAGTTCTTC	CASIRGASSYNEQFF
.	TRBV10-3	TRBD1	TRBJ2-7	16	TGTGCCATCAGCGATGTAATTCCGGGACAGAACTACGAGCAGTACTTC	CAISDVIPGQNYEQYF
once	TRBV19	TRBD1	TRBJ2-1	15	TGTGCCAGTAGTGAACCCGGGACAGGGGTCAATGAGCAGTTCTTC	CASSEPGTGVNEQFF
.	TRBV2	TRBD2	TRBJ2-7	13	TGTGCCAGCAGGGGAGGACTAGGGTACGAGCAGTACTTC	CASRGGLGYEQYF
.	TRBV6-6	.	TRBJ1-3	12	TGTGCCAGCAGCGGTCTGGGAAACACCATATATTTT	CASSGLGNTIYF
.	TRBV7-6	TRBD2	TRBJ2-7	16	TGTGCCAGCAGCCCTGACGGGCGGGGGAGCTCCTACGAGCAGTACTTC	CASSPDGRGSSYEQYF
.	TRBV7-9	.	TRBJ2-2	16	TGTGCCAGCAGCTCGTGGACTGCCGAAAACACCGGGGAGCTGTTTTTT	CASSSWTAENTGELFF
.	TRBV28	TRBD2	TRBJ2-7	17	TGTGCCAGCAGTTCTCTCGAACGGGACTACCATACCTACGAGCAGTACTTC	CASSSLERDYHTYEQYF
.	TRBV20-1	TRBD2	TRBJ2-3	14	TGCAGTGCTAGAGATCGAGCGGGAGTAGATACGCAGTATTTT	CSARDRAGVDTQYF
.	TRBV4-2	TRBD1	TRBJ2-7	17	TGTGCCAGCAGCCAAGATCGGAGACAGGGGAGATCCTACGAGCAGTACTTC	CASSQDRRQGRSYEQYF
.	TRBV4-1	.	TRBJ2-3	16	TGCGCCAGCAGCTCCGCCCACAGAAGCTACACAGATACGCAGTATTTT	CASSSAHRSYTDTQYF
.	TRBV28	.	TRBJ2-3	10	TGTGCCATCCGGGGAGATACGCAGTATTTT	CAIRGDTQYF
.	TRBV7-8	.	TRBJ1-5	14	TGTGCCAGCAGCTTAGTTGATAGCAATCAGCCCCAGCATTTT	CASSLVDSNQPQHF
.	TRBV29-1	TRBD1	TRBJ2-7	15	TGCAGCGTTGAGGAGATGACAGGGATGGCCTACGAGCAGTACTTC	CSVEEMTGMAYEQYF
once	TRBV28	.	TRBJ1-1	11	TGTGCCAGCAACTCGAACACTGAAGCTTTCTTT	CASNSNTEAFF
.	TRBV27	TRBD2	TRBJ2-7	15	TGTGCCAGCAGTCCTCGGGGTAGCGGGACCTACGAGCAGTACTTC	CASSPRGSGTYEQYF
.	TRBV27	TRBD2	TRBJ2-5	15	TGTGCCAGCAGTCCCCTGCGGGAGGGGCTAGAGACCCAGTACTTC	CASSPLREGLETQYF
.	TRBV15	TRBD2	TRBJ2-4	15	TGTGCCACCAGGGGGGGGAGAGGGTCCAAAAACATTCAGTACTTC	CATRGGRGSKNIQYF
few	TRBV27	TRBD1	TRBJ2-7	13	TGTGCCAGCAGTTTCGGACAGGGCTACGAGCAGTACTTC	CASSFGQGYEQYF
.	TRBV28	TRBD2	TRBJ2-1	15	TGTGCCAGCCTCACCGGACTAGCGGTTTACAATGAGCAGTTCTTC	CASLTGLAVYNEQFF
.	TRBV29-1	TRBD2	TRBJ2-1	11	TGCAGCGTTGGACTAGCCGGGGAGCAGTTCTTC	CSVGLAGEQFF
once	TRBV13	TRBD2	TRBJ2-5	17	TGTGCCAGCAGCTGGGGACTAGCGGGAGTCCTTCAAGAGACCCAGTACTTC	CASSWGLAGVLQETQYF
.	TRBV20-1	TRBD1	TRBJ2-5	15	TGCAGTGCTTGGATAGGGACAGGCAGACAAGAGACCCAGTACTTC	CSAWIGTGRQETQYF